This is a list of T cell receptor beta chains from one sample in a study of T cells in Graves' hyperthyroidism and ophthalmopathy. TCRdb reanalysed the multiplex PCR reads using MiXCR and keeps one entry per CDR3 protein. The sample records a few hundred thousand distinct CDR3 sequences, 16% being singletons. Sequenced input: blood. Source of these receptors: a woman aged 40-49 years with Graves' ophthalmopathy. The CDR3 runs from the conserved cysteine through the conserved F or W. D genes are given only for firm matches. Size is stated for part of the rows, as once, few or many counts, or as a class when the clone is expanded.

d_call	v_call	j_call	cdr3_length	clone_size	cdr3_nt	cdr3_aa
-	TRBV6-1	TRBJ1-6	15	-	TGTGCCAGCAGCCTACGGGAAGGGAGTAATTCACCCCTCCACTTT	CASSLREGSNSPLHF
TRBD1	TRBV3-1	TRBJ2-5	14	many	TGTGCCAGCCGACATGTGGGACAGCAAGAGACCCAGTACTTC	CASRHVGQQETQYF
-	TRBV11-2	TRBJ1-6	18	-	TGTGCCAGCAGCCCCCGAGGCCCAGTGAGCTCCTATAATTCACCCCTCCACTTT	CASSPRGPVSSYNSPLHF
-	TRBV7-8	TRBJ2-5	15	many	TGTGCCAGCACCGGCAGGGGGGGGGGAAAAGAGACCCAGTACTTC	CASTGRGGGKETQYF
TRBD1	TRBV6-1	TRBJ1-5	16	-	TGTGCCAGCAGCCTACCCCAGGGGGGGGACCACCAGCCCCAGCATTTT	CASSLPQGGDHQPQHF
-	TRBV6-1	TRBJ2-7	11	many	TGTGCCAGCAGTGACGGGCTGGGGCAGTACTTC	CASSDGLGQYF
-	TRBV29-1	TRBJ2-3	14	-	TGCAGCGTCGGAACATTACTAGGCGCAGATACGCAGTATTTT	CSVGTLLGADTQYF
TRBD1	TRBV19	TRBJ1-1	15	-	TGTGCCAGTAGTATAGTAACAGGGGGGAACACTGAAGCTTTCTTT	CASSIVTGGNTEAFF
-	TRBV5-1	TRBJ1-2	12	few	TGCGCCAGCAGCGGAGGGGGTTATGGCTACACCTTC	CASSGGGYGYTF
-	TRBV2	TRBJ1-2	14	-	TGTGCCAGCAGTGAAGGTAGGGGGGGCTATGGCTACACCTTC	CASSEGRGGYGYTF
-	TRBV24-1	TRBJ1-1	14	few	TGTGCCACCAGTGTCCAGGGCGCCGACACTGAAGCTTTCTTT	CATSVQGADTEAFF
TRBD2	TRBV27	TRBJ2-5	15	many	TGTGCCAGCAGTTCTAGCGGGGGGGCCGGAGAGACCCAGTACTTC	CASSSSGGAGETQYF
-	TRBV4-1	TRBJ1-6	15	-	TGCGCCAGCAGCCATTATGACTTAGGAGATTCACCCCTCCACTTT	CASSHYDLGDSPLHF
TRBD2	TRBV5-1	TRBJ2-1	16	once	TGCGCCAGCAGCACCCGCGGGGGGGCCCAGTACAATGAGCAGTTCTTC	CASSTRGGAQYNEQFF
-	TRBV24-1	TRBJ2-3	16	few	TGTGCCACCAGTGATTTAGGGGAAAGGGGCACAGATACGCAGTATTTT	CATSDLGERGTDTQYF
-	TRBV3-1	TRBJ1-1	13	many	TGTGCCAGCAGCCAAGTTTTCGATAGGGCGGCTTTCTTT	CASSQVFDRAAFF
TRBD2	TRBV2	TRBJ2-1	15	many	TGTGCCAGCAGGGGTAATAGCGGGTCCTACAATGAGCAGTTCTTC	CASRGNSGSYNEQFF
-	TRBV12-3/TRBV12-4	TRBJ1-2	14	few	TGTGCCAGCAGTTTAGAACCAGGGCGGGATGGCTACACCTTC	CASSLEPGRDGYTF
-	TRBV29-1	TRBJ2-2	12	few	TGCAGCGTTGAGGGGACCACCGGGGAGCTGTTTTTT	CSVEGTTGELFF
-	TRBV7-2	TRBJ2-7	12	-	TGTGCCAGCAGCCATTTTTCCTACGAGCAGTACTTC	CASSHFSYEQYF
TRBD1	TRBV18	TRBJ2-7	15	many	TGTGCCAGCTCACCAGAAACAGGGGCTTCCTACGAGCAGTACTTC	CASSPETGASYEQYF
-	TRBV19	TRBJ2-7	13	few	TGTGCCAGTAGGCCCAGGGCCTCCCACGAGCAGTACTTC	CASRPRASHEQYF
TRBD1	TRBV7-9	TRBJ2-7	13	-	TGTGCCAGCAGCTCGACAGGGTTCGACGAGCAGTACTTC	CASSSTGFDEQYF
TRBD1	TRBV19	TRBJ2-2	16	-	TGTGCCAGTAGTACGGAAAGACAGGGGAACACCGGGGAGCTGTTTTTT	CASSTERQGNTGELFF
TRBD2	TRBV7-3	TRBJ2-3	15	-	TGTGCCAGCAGCCTCCTAGCGGGAGCGATAGATACGCAGTATTTT	CASSLLAGAIDTQYF
TRBD1	TRBV9	TRBJ2-7	16	many	TGTGCCAGCAGCGTAGGGGACAGGGGGCGCAAAGACGAGCAGTACTTC	CASSVGDRGRKDEQYF
-	TRBV19	TRBJ1-5	16	few	TGTGCCAGTATGATATCCGGGACCGGGGGCGGTCAGCCCCAGCATTTT	CASMISGTGGGQPQHF
-	TRBV20-1	TRBJ2-1	14	many	TGCAGTGCTAGAGATTGGCGGAACTACAATGAGCAGTTCTTC	CSARDWRNYNEQFF
TRBD2	TRBV3-1	TRBJ2-2	15	-	TGTGCCAGCAGGCACGGGGTAGCGGGAACCGGGGAGCTGTTTTTT	CASRHGVAGTGELFF
TRBD1	TRBV5-1	TRBJ1-4	15	few	TGCGCCAGCAGCCCTGGGACAGGGACACGGGAAAAACTGTTTTTT	CASSPGTGTREKLFF
-	TRBV9	TRBJ1-1	13	many	TGTGCCAGCAGCGAGGGTAACAATGGTGAAGCTTTCTTT	CASSEGNNGEAFF
-	TRBV27	TRBJ1-2	15	once	TGTGCCAGCAGTTCCGCTACCCGGGGGGGCTATGGCTACACCTTC	CASSSATRGGYGYTF
-	TRBV5-1	TRBJ2-3	15	many	TGCGCCAGCAGCTCGGAGACAGGAGGGGCAGATACGCAGTATTTT	CASSSETGGADTQYF
TRBD2	TRBV28	TRBJ2-2	16	-	TGTGCCAGCAGTCCAGGACTAGCGGGGGGGCCCGGGGAGCTGTTTTTT	CASSPGLAGGPGELFF
TRBD1	TRBV5-5	TRBJ1-2	16	many	TGTGCCAGCAGCTTCGTTCCCGAACAGGGGAGCTATGGCTACACCTTC	CASSFVPEQGSYGYTF
-	TRBV7-3	TRBJ2-1	13	few	TGTGCCAGCAGCTTCGCAGGGCTTAATGAGCAGTTCTTC	CASSFAGLNEQFF
-	TRBV28	TRBJ2-7	13	many	TGTGCCAGCTACGCCACGAGCTTATACGAGCAGTACTTC	CASYATSLYEQYF
TRBD1	TRBV7-9	TRBJ1-1	16	many	TGTGCCAGCAGCCCACGGGACAGGACCCAGAACACTGAAGCTTTCTTT	CASSPRDRTQNTEAFF
TRBD1	TRBV7-6	TRBJ2-7	15	-	TGTGCCAGCAGCCAAGCCGGGACAGGGGTCTACGAGCAGTACTTC	CASSQAGTGVYEQYF
-	TRBV2	TRBJ2-5	14	many	TGTGCCAGCAGTGATCTAGCGATACGGGAGACCCAGTACTTC	CASSDLAIRETQYF
-	TRBV7-2	TRBJ2-2	13	-	TGTGCCAGCAGCCCGCGGGCGACCGGGGAGCTGTTTTTT	CASSPRATGELFF
-	TRBV5-1	TRBJ1-4	12	few	TGCGCCAGCAGCCCTGGGAGAGGGAAACTGTTTTTT	CASSPGRGKLFF
TRBD2	TRBV20-1	TRBJ2-1	15	many	TGCAGTGCTAGAAAAGCGGGGGGTCCAAACAATGAGCAGTTCTTC	CSARKAGGPNNEQFF
-	TRBV6-1	TRBJ1-5	13	-	TGTGCCAGCAGGACCAATAGCAATCAGCCCCAGCATTTT	CASRTNSNQPQHF
TRBD2	TRBV7-8	TRBJ2-1	17	-	TGTGCCAGCAGCTTAGCCTATAGCGGGAGGGCCTGGGATGAGCAGTTCTTC	CASSLAYSGRAWDEQFF